The rows below give T cell receptor beta chains drawn from one sample of a study of T-cell reconstitution after alpha-beta-depleted transplantation in children. One entry per CDR3 protein, called by TCRdb with MiXCR from the PCR reads. The profile shows under 250,000 distinct CDR3 sequences, approximately 7% of them singletons. The sample here was PBMCs, taken before TCRalphabeta/CD19-depleted stem cell transplant. These receptors were taken from a boy aged 2 to 10 with acute lymphoblastic leukemia, due to receive a stem cell transplant. Both conserved end residues are part of each CDR3. The order of the fields is V gene, clone size, D gene, J gene, CDR3 protein, CDR3 DNA. D genes are given only for firm matches. Some rows mark clone size as missing; the rest say once, few, many or name a class of expanded clone.

v_gene: TRBV4-3
abundance: many
d_gene: TRBD2
j_gene: TRBJ2-2
CDR3aa: CASSQEPGGFAGELFF
CDR3nt: TGCGCCAGCAGCCAAGAACCGGGGGGGTTCGCCGGGGAGCTGTTTTTT

v_gene: TRBV28
abundance: NA
d_gene: TRBD2
j_gene: TRBJ2-1
CDR3aa: CASNSGLGLYNEQFF
CDR3nt: TGTGCCAGCAATTCGGGACTAGGCCTCTACAATGAGCAGTTCTTC

v_gene: TRBV9
abundance: NA
d_gene: NA
j_gene: TRBJ2-5
CDR3aa: CASSVATLTGFSETQYF
CDR3nt: TGTGCCAGCAGCGTAGCTACTTTGACAGGATTTTCGGAGACCCAGTACTTC

v_gene: TRBV6-5
abundance: many
d_gene: TRBD2
j_gene: TRBJ2-3
CDR3aa: CASSRVAGGYTDTQYF
CDR3nt: TGTGCCAGCAGTAGGGTAGCGGGGGGGTACACAGATACGCAGTATTTT

v_gene: TRBV7-3
abundance: many
d_gene: NA
j_gene: TRBJ1-1
CDR3aa: CASSLTMNTEAFF
CDR3nt: TGTGCCAGCAGCTTGACAATGAACACTGAAGCTTTCTTT

v_gene: TRBV28
abundance: many
d_gene: NA
j_gene: TRBJ1-2
CDR3aa: CASSSGTTNYGYTF
CDR3nt: TGTGCCAGCAGTTCAGGGACAACTAACTATGGCTACACCTTC

v_gene: TRBV7-2
abundance: many
d_gene: TRBD1
j_gene: TRBJ2-7
CDR3aa: CASTVTGTGGYEQYF
CDR3nt: TGTGCCAGCACCGTTACCGGGACAGGGGGCTACGAGCAGTACTTC

v_gene: TRBV6-1
abundance: few
d_gene: TRBD1
j_gene: TRBJ2-7
CDR3aa: CASSEGTGQGPYEQYF
CDR3nt: TGTGCCAGCAGTGAAGGGACCGGACAGGGCCCCTACGAGCAGTACTTC

v_gene: TRBV4-3
abundance: few
d_gene: NA
j_gene: TRBJ2-1
CDR3aa: CASSHPSSAVPYNEQFF
CDR3nt: TGCGCCAGCAGCCACCCCAGTAGCGCGGTCCCCTACAATGAGCAGTTCTTC

v_gene: TRBV7-8
abundance: few
d_gene: NA
j_gene: TRBJ1-4
CDR3aa: CASSLDWANEKLFF
CDR3nt: TGTGCCAGCAGCTTAGATTGGGCGAACGAAAAACTGTTTTTT

v_gene: TRBV20-1
abundance: few
d_gene: TRBD1
j_gene: TRBJ1-2
CDR3aa: CSAKTGTGLYGYTF
CDR3nt: TGCAGTGCTAAGACCGGGACAGGGCTATATGGCTACACCTTC

v_gene: TRBV4-2
abundance: many
d_gene: TRBD2
j_gene: TRBJ2-1
CDR3aa: CASSRGLAGGPSYNEQFF
CDR3nt: TGTGCCAGCAGCCGCGGACTAGCGGGGGGTCCCTCCTACAATGAGCAGTTCTTC

v_gene: TRBV2
abundance: many
d_gene: TRBD2
j_gene: TRBJ2-7
CDR3aa: CASSPGLAGIKFSYEQYF
CDR3nt: TGTGCCAGCAGCCCGGGACTAGCGGGTATAAAGTTCTCCTACGAGCAGTACTTC

v_gene: TRBV7-2
abundance: many
d_gene: NA
j_gene: TRBJ2-7
CDR3aa: CASSLGRGSVYEQYF
CDR3nt: TGTGCCAGCAGCTTAGGACGTGGTAGCGTCTACGAGCAGTACTTC

v_gene: TRBV24-1
abundance: once
d_gene: TRBD2
j_gene: TRBJ2-5
CDR3aa: CATSDRVAGTQETQCF
CDR3nt: TGTGCCACCAGTGATAGAGTAGCGGGGACCCAAGAGACCCAGTGCTTC

v_gene: TRBV13
abundance: NA
d_gene: NA
j_gene: TRBJ2-7
CDR3aa: CASSAELIVYEQYF
CDR3nt: TGTGCCAGTTCCGCCGAGCTAATTGTCTACGAGCAGTACTTC

v_gene: TRBV6-2/TRBV6-3
abundance: few
d_gene: TRBD1
j_gene: TRBJ1-1
CDR3aa: CASSYSVPGQGAFGNTEAFF
CDR3nt: TGTGCCAGCAGTTACTCGGTTCCTGGACAGGGGGCATTTGGGAACACTGAAGCTTTCTTT

v_gene: TRBV7-6
abundance: many
d_gene: TRBD2
j_gene: TRBJ2-1
CDR3aa: CASSRTSGTSGPSSYNEQFF
CDR3nt: TGTGCCAGCAGCCGTACCTCCGGGACTAGCGGACCAAGCTCCTACAATGAGCAGTTCTTC

v_gene: TRBV15
abundance: many
d_gene: TRBD1
j_gene: TRBJ1-1
CDR3aa: CATSRVQGPNTEAFF
CDR3nt: TGTGCCACCAGCAGAGTACAGGGGCCGAACACTGAAGCTTTCTTT

v_gene: TRBV7-8
abundance: NA
d_gene: TRBD1
j_gene: TRBJ1-2
CDR3aa: CASSTTGTGGNGYTF
CDR3nt: TGTGCCAGCAGCACGACCGGGACAGGGGGGAATGGCTACACCTTC

v_gene: TRBV5-1
abundance: many
d_gene: NA
j_gene: TRBJ1-1
CDR3aa: CASTDNRVRDTEAFF
CDR3nt: TGCGCCAGCACCGATAACAGGGTAAGGGACACTGAAGCTTTCTTT

v_gene: TRBV7-9
abundance: many
d_gene: TRBD2
j_gene: TRBJ2-1
CDR3aa: CSSSPPGLAGVNEQFF
CDR3nt: TGTTCCAGCAGCCCACCGGGACTAGCGGGAGTCAATGAGCAGTTCTTC

v_gene: TRBV2
abundance: NA
d_gene: NA
j_gene: TRBJ1-5
CDR3aa: CASKRLSGNQPQHF
CDR3nt: TGTGCCAGCAAACGCCTTAGCGGCAATCAGCCCCAGCATTTT

v_gene: TRBV2
abundance: NA
d_gene: NA
j_gene: TRBJ2-7
CDR3aa: CASSSTVAYEYF
CDR3nt: TGTGCCAGCAGTTCGACAGTGGCCTATGAGTACTTC

v_gene: TRBV14
abundance: NA
d_gene: NA
j_gene: TRBJ2-1
CDR3aa: CASSQRRTKGSSYNEQFF
CDR3nt: TGTGCCAGCAGCCAAAGGCGGACAAAAGGGAGCTCCTACAATGAGCAGTTCTTC

v_gene: TRBV12-3/TRBV12-4
abundance: many
d_gene: NA
j_gene: TRBJ2-7
CDR3aa: CASKGDIPHEQYF
CDR3nt: TGTGCCAGCAAGGGGGACATCCCCCACGAGCAGTACTTC

v_gene: TRBV14
abundance: few
d_gene: TRBD2
j_gene: TRBJ2-7
CDR3aa: CASSRSGGYEQYF
CDR3nt: TGTGCCAGCAGCCGCAGCGGGGGCTACGAGCAGTACTTC